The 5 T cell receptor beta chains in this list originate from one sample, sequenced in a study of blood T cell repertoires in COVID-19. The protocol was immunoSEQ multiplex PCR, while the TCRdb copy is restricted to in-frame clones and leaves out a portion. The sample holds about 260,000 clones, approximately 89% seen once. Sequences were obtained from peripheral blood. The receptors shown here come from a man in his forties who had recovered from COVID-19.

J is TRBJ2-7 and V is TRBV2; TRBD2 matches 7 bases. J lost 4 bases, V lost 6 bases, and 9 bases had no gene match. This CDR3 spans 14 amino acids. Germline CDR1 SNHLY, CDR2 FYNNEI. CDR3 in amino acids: CASSLAVGGYEQYF. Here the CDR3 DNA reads TGTGCCAGCAGCTTGGCTGTGGGAGGGTACGAGCAGTACTTC.

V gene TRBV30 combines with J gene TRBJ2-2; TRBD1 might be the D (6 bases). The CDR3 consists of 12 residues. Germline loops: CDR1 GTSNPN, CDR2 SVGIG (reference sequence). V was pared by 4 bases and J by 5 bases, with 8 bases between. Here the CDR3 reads CAWKGGTGELFF. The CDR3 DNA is TGTGCCTGGAAAGGGGGAACCGGGGAGCTGTTTTTT.

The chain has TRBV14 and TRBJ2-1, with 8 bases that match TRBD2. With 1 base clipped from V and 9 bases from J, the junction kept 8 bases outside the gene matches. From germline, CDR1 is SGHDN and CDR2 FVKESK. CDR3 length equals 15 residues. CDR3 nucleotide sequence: TGTGCCAGCAGCCAAGGAGTAGCGGGGAGGAGTGAGCAGTTCTTC. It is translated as CASSQGVAGRSEQFF.

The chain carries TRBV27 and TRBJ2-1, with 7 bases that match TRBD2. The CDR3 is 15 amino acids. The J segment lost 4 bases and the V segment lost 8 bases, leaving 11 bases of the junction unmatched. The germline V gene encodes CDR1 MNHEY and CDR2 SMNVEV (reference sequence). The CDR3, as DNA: TGTGCCAGCTCCCGGGGAGGGGCGCGTTACAATGAGCAGTTCTTC. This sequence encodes CASSRGGARYNEQFF.

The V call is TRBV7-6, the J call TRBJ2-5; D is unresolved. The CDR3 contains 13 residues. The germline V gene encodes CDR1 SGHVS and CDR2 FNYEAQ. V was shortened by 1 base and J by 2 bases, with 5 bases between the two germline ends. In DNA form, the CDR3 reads TGTGCCAGCAGCTTAGTCCGGCAAGAGACCCAGTACTTC. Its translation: CASSLVRQETQYF.